The sequence of this T cell receptor beta chain was determined in a study of cytomegalovirus exposure and HLA in healthy donors. Whole-study findings and limits: A later analysis showed HLA-associated TCR beta chains outstripping equally common others in clonal expansion. Most of the TCR beta V segments (in an earlier analysis) were productive either about 90% or about 30% of the time.

Primers included in the PCR were 60 Vbeta and 13 Jbeta primers. Only in-frame clones appear in the TCRdb table, and some are missing; sequencing was by immunoSEQ multiplex PCR. Of some 100,000 clones in the sample, roughly 82% were seen once. Trimming left V 5 bases short and J 4 bases short, with 15 bases between. This CDR3 has 15 residues. Germline CDR1 is SEHNR and CDR2 is FQNEAQ (reference sequence). As for this clone: Its cognate antigen is unknown.

The chain has TRBV7-9 and TRBJ1-5; no definite D call. The sequenced sample was PBMCs. This receptor was taken from a woman between 18 and 29 years old in good health and CMV-seronegative. The CDR3 DNA follows: TGTGCCAGCAGCCCTGTTTTCTTGCAGAATCAGCCCCAGCATTTT. It codes for CASSPVFLQNQPQHF.